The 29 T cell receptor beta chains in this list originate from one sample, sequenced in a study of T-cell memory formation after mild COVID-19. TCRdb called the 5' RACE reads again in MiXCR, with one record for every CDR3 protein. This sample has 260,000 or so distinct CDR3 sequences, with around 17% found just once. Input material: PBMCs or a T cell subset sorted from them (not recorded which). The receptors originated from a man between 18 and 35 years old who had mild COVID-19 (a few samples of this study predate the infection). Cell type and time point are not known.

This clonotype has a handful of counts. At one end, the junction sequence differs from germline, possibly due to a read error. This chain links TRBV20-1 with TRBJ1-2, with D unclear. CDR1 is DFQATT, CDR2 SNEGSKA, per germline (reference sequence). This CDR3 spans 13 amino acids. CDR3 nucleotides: TGCAGTGCTACCGAAGGCCGGGCCTATGGCTACACTTTC. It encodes CSATEGRAYGYTF.

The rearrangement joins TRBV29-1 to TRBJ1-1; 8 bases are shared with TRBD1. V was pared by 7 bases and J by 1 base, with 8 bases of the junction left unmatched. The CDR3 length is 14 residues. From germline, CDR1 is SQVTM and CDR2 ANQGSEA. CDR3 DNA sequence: TGCAGCGCGACGGACAGGGCAGGGAACACTGAAGCTTTCTTT. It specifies CSATDRAGNTEAFF. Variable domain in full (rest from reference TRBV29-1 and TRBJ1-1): SAVISQKPSRDICQRGTSLTIQCQVDSQVTMMFWYRQQPGQSLTLIATANQGSEATYESGFVIDKFPISRPNLTFSTLTVSNMSPEDSSIYLCSATDRAGNTEAFFGQGTRLTVV.

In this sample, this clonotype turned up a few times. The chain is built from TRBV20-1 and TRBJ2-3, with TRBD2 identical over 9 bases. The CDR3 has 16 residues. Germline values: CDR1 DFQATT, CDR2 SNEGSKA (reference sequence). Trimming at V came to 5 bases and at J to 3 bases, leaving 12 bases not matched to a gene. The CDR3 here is CSADMGLAGTTDTQYF. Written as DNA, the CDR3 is TGCAGTGCTGACATGGGACTAGCTGGTACTACAGATACGCAGTATTTT.

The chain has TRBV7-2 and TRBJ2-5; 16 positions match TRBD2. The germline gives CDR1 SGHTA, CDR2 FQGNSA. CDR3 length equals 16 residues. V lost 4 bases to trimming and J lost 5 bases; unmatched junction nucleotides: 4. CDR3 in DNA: TGTGCCAGCAGCTCATTGGGACTAGCGGGGGGGGAGACCCAGTACTTC. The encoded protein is CASSSLGLAGGETQYF.

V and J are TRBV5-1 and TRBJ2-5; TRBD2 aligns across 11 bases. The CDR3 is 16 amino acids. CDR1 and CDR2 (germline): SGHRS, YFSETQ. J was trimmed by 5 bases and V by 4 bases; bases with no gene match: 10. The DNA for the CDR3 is TGCGCCAGCAGCCTCGGGACTAGCGGAGGGGTGGAGACCCAGTACTTC. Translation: CASSLGTSGGVETQYF. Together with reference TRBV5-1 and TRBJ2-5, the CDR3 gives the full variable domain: KAGVTQTPRYLIKTRGQQVTLSCSPISGHRSVSWYQQTPGQGLQFLFEYFSETQRNKGNFPGRFSGRQFSNSRSEMNVSTLELGDSALYLCASSLGTSGGVETQYFGPGTRLLVL.

The CDR3 DNA reads TGCGCCAGCAGCTTGGAGCCGGGACAGGGCACCTACGAGCAGTACTTC. Translating gives CASSLEPGQGTYEQYF. The chain links TRBV5-1 to TRBJ2-7, with 9 bases that match TRBD1. The germline gives CDR1 SGHRS, CDR2 YFSETQ. The V segment lost 0 bases and the J segment 2 bases; nucleotides outside the gene matches: 6. The CDR3 consists of 16 residues.

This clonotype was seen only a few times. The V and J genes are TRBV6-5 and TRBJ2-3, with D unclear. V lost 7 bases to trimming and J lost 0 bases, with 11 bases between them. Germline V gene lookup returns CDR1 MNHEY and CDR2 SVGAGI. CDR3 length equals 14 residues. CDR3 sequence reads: CASTRTVSTDTQYF. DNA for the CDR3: TGTGCCAGCACCCGGACGGTCAGCACAGATACGCAGTATTTT.

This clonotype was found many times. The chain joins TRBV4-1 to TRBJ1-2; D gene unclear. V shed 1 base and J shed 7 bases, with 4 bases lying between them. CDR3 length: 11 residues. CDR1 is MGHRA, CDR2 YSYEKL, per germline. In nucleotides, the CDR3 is TGCGCCAGCAGCCAAGTAGGTGGCTACACCTTC. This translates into CASSQVGGYTF.

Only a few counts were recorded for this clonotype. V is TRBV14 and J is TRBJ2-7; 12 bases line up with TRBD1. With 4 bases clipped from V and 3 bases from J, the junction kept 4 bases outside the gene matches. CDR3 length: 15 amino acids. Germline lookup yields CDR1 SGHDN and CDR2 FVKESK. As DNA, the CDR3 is TGTGCCAGCAGCCCGGGGACAGGGGGCATCTACGAGCAGTACTTC. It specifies CASSPGTGGIYEQYF.

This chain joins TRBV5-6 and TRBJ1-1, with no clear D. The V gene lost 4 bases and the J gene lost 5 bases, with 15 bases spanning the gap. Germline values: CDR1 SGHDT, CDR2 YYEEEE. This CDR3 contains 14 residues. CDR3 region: CASSPLPGKTEAFF. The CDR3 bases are TGTGCCAGCAGCCCTTTACCGGGGAAGACTGAAGCTTTCTTT.

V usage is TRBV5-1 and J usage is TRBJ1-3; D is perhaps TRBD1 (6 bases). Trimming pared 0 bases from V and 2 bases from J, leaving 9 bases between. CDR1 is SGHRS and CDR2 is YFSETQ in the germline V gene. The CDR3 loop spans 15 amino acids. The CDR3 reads CASSLVSGAGNTIYF. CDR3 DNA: TGCGCCAGCAGCTTGGTTTCAGGGGCTGGAAACACCATATATTTT.

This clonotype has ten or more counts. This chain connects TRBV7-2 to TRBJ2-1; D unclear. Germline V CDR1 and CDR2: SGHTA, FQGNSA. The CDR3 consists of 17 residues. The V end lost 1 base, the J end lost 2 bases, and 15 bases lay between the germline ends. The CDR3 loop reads CASSLDGLSPPYNEQFF. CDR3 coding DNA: TGTGCCAGCAGCTTAGACGGTCTATCCCCGCCCTACAATGAGCAGTTCTTC.

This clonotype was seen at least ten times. The CDR3 spells CASSSSGGDTQYF. In DNA, the CDR3 is TGTGCCAGCAGCTCTAGCGGGGGAGATACGCAGTATTTT. The V call is TRBV7-2, the J call TRBJ2-3, with 10 bases aligning to TRBD2. CDR1 and CDR2 (germline): SGHTA, FQGNSA. The length of the CDR3 is 13 residues. J lost 5 bases, V lost 4 bases, and 0 bases had no gene match.

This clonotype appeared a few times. The CDR3 region has the DNA TGTGCCACCAGTGTGCGGGCTGATCAGCCCCAGCATTTT. Protein sequence: CATSVRADQPQHF. This chain joins TRBV24-1 and TRBJ1-5; D is unclear. Trimming removed 5 bases from V and 5 bases from J, with 9 bases in between. This CDR3 is built from 13 residues. Germline-derived CDR1 and CDR2 are KGHDR and SFDVKD.

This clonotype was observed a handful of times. The CDR3 region has the DNA TGTGCCAGTAGTACGACCCGACAGGGAAGAGCTGAAGCTTTCTTT. Translated: CASSTTRQGRAEAFF. The chain recombines TRBV19 with TRBJ1-1; 7 bases fit TRBD1. Trimming took 4 bases from V and 6 from J; bases not matched to a gene: 11. Germline loops: CDR1 LNHDA, CDR2 SQIVND (reference sequence). The CDR3 sequence is 15 residues long.

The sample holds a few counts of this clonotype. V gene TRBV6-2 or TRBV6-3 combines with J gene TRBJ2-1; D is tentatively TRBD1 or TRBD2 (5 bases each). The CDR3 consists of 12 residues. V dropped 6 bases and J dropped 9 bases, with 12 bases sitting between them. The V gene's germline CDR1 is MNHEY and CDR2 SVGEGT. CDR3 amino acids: CASSGADVEQFF. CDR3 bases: TGTGCCAGCAGCGGGGCTGATGTTGAGCAGTTCTTC.

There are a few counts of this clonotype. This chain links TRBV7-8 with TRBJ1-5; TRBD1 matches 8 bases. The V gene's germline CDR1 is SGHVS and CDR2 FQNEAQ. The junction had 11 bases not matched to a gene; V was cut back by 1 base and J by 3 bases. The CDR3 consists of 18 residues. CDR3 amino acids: CASSLDETGEFTNQPQHF. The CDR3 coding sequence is TGTGCCAGCAGCTTAGACGAGACAGGGGAATTTACCAATCAGCCCCAGCATTTT.

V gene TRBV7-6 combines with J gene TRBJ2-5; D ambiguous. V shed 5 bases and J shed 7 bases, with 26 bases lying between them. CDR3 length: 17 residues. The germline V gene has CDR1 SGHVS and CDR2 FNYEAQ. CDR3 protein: CASSRPLGMTDRATQYF. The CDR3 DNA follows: TGTGCCAGCAGCCGTCCCCTGGGAATGACGGACCGGGCGACCCAGTACTTC.

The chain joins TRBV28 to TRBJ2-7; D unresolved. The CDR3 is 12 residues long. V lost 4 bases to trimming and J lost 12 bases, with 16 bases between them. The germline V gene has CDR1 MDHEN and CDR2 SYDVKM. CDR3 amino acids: CASSCRARSGYV. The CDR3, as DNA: TGTGCCAGCAGTTGTCGGGCCCGGAGTGGGTACGTC.

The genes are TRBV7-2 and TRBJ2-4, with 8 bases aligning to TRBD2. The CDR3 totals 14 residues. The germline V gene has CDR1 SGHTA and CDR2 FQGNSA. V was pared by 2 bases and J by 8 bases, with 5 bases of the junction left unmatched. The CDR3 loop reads CASSLHRGGYIQYF. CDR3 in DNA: TGTGCCAGCAGCTTACACCGGGGGGGGTACATTCAGTACTTC.

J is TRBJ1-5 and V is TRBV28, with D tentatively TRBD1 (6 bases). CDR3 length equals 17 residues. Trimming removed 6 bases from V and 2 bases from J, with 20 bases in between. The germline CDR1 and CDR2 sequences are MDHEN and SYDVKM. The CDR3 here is CASSRPQGWDGNQPQHF. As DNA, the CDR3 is TGTGCCAGCAGCCGCCCACAGGGATGGGATGGCAATCAGCCCCAGCATTTT.

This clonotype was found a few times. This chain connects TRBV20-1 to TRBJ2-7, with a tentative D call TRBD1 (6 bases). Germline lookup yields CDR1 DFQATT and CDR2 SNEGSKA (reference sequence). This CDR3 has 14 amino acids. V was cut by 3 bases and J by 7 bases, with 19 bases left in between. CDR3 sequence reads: CSASPGQGMGEQYF. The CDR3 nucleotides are TGCAGTGCTAGCCCGGGACAAGGAATGGGAGAGCAGTACTTC.

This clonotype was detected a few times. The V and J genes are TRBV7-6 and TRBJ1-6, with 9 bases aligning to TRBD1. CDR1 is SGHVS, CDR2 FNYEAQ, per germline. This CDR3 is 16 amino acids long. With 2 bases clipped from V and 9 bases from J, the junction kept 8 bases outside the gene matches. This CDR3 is CASSLFSGTGSSPLHF. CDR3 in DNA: TGTGCCAGCAGCTTATTCTCCGGGACAGGGTCTTCACCCCTCCACTTT.

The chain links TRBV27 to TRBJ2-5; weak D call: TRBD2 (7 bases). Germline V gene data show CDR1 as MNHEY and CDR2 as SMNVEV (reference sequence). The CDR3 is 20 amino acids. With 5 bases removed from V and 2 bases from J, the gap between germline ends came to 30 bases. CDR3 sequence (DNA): TGTGCCAGCAGTCCCACACCCCCTTGGGGGGGGCAGCAGGGGCAAGAGACCCAGTACTTC. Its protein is CASSPTPPWGGQQGQETQYF.

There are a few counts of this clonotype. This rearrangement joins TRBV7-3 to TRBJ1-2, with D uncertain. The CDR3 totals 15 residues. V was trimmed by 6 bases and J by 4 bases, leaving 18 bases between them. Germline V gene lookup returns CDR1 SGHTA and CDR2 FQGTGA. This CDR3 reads CASRAAEAFSYGYTF. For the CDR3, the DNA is TGTGCCAGCAGGGCCGCGGAGGCGTTTTCCTATGGCTACACCTTC.

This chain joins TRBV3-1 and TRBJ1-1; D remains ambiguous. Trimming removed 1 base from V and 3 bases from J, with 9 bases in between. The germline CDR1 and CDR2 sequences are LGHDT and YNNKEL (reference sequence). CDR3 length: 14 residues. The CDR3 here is CASSQVLSYTEAFF. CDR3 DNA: TGTGCCAGCAGCCAAGTCTTAAGCTACACTGAAGCTTTCTTT.

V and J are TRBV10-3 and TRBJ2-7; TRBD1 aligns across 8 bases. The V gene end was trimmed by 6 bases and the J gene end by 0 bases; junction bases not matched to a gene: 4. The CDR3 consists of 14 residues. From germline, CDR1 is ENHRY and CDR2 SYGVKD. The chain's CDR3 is CAIRDREGSYEQYF. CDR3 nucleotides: TGTGCCATCAGGGACAGGGAAGGCTCCTACGAGCAGTACTTC.

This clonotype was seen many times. The CDR3 loop reads CASSQDSPVYNEQFF. The CDR3 DNA reads as TGTGCCAGCAGCCAAGATTCCCCAGTCTACAATGAGCAGTTCTTC. The gene calls are TRBV3-1 and TRBJ2-1; D uncertain. Germline V gene lookup returns CDR1 LGHDT and CDR2 YNNKEL (reference sequence). V was clipped by 0 bases and J by 3 bases, with 9 bases between them. CDR3 length equals 15 residues.

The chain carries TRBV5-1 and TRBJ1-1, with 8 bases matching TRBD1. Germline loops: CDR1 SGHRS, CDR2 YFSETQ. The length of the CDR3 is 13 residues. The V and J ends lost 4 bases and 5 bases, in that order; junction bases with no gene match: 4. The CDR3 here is CASSKDRATEAFF. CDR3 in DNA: TGCGCCAGCAGCAAGGACAGGGCTACTGAAGCTTTCTTT.